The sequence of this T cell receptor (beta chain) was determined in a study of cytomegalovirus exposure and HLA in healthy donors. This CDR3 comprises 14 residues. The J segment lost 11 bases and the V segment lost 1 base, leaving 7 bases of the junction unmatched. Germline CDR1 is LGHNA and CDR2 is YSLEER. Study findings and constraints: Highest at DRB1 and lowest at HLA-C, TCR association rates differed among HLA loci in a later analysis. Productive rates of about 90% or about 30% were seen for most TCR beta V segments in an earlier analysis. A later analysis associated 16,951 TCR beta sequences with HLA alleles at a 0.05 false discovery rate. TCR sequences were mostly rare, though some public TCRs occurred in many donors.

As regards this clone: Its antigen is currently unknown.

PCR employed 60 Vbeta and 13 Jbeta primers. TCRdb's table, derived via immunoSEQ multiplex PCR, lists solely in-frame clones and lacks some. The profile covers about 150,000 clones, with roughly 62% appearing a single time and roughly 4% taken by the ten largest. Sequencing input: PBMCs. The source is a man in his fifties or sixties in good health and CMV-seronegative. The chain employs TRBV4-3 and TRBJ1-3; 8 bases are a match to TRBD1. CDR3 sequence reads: CASSQGGQGSAIYF. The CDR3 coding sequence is TGCGCCAGCAGCCAAGGAGGACAGGGATCCGCCATATATTTT.